One sample yielded the 2 T cell receptor beta chains listed below, sequenced in a study of blood T cell repertoires in COVID-19. Profiling relied on immunoSEQ multiplex PCR, and the TCRdb table lists in-frame clones only, not all of them. The sample records around 75,000 clones, roughly 89% being singletons. Input material: peripheral blood. These receptors came from a man in his fifties or sixties with acute or convalescent COVID-19.

About this clone itself: The same CDR3 arises from other DNA sequences in this sample as well. V and J are TRBV18 and TRBJ1-1; tentatively, D is TRBD1 (5 bases). The CDR3 spans 13 residues. Trimming took off 2 bases at V and 3 bases at J, with 7 bases between the two ends. From germline, CDR1 is KGHSH and CDR2 LQKENI. CDR3 sequence (DNA): TGTGCCAGCTCACCATCCAGGGACACTGAAGCTTTCTTT. Translation gives CASSPSRDTEAFF.

The genes are TRBV27 and TRBJ1-2, with a possible D match to TRBD1 (5 bases). V gave up 3 bases and J gave up 6 bases, with 14 bases separating them. Germline lookup yields CDR1 MNHEY and CDR2 SMNVEV (reference sequence). CDR3 length: 14 residues. In DNA form, the CDR3 reads TGTGCCAGCAGTTTTACCAGCTCAGGGAATGGCTACACCTTC. Protein product: CASSFTSSGNGYTF.